This TCR beta chain emerged from a study of T cell responses to AZD1222 COVID-19 vaccine. Overall study findings and caveats: Just 5 or 6 AZD1222 recipients tested seropositive at baseline.

This clone has a single count. What it binds is not known. CDR3 size: 14 residues. Looked up from germline, CDR1 is SGHTA and CDR2 is FQGTGA. With 2 bases removed from V and 2 bases from J, the gap between germline ends came to 8 bases. Using immunoSEQ multiplex PCR, the repertoire was profiled, and TCRdb retains in-frame clones only, with some absent. The sample holds about 94,000 clones, 85% seen once. This receptor was obtained from an adult who received the AZD1222 COVID-19 vaccine. The specimen comprised peripheral blood, sampled 28 days after the second AZD1222 dose. The chain has TRBV7-3 and TRBJ2-3; D is ambiguous. The CDR3 DNA follows: TGTGCCAGCAGCTTAGGGCTTAACACAGATACGCAGTATTTT. The encoded protein is CASSLGLNTDTQYF.